The sequence of this T cell receptor (beta chain) was determined in a study of blood T cell repertoires in COVID-19. As for the study in general: Sample material is recorded as cDNA or gDNA derived from T cells, B-cell-depleted T cells, or PBMCs.

Authors' data handling: Estimation of nucleated cell counts relied on the amplification of reference gene primers. Assay used: immunoSEQ multiplex PCR; TCRdb lists only in-frame clones, some missing. V and J calls and clone size are given by that table; D and trimming were obtained from the DNA. The sample includes under 45,000 clones, 85% to 90% seen only once; the top ten take about 40%. The CDR3 is 15 residues long. Trimming took off 6 bases at V and 0 bases at J, with 12 bases between the two ends. Germline V gene data show CDR1 as KGHSH and CDR2 as LQKENI. The V call is TRBV18, the J call TRBJ1-3; weak D call: TRBD1 (6 bases). This receptor was taken from a man aged 55 to 69 with active or convalescent COVID-19. The sample consisted of peripheral blood. The CDR3 protein is CASSQDSISGNTIYF. The CDR3 DNA reads TGTGCCAGCTCTCAGGACAGTATCTCTGGAAACACCATATATTTT.